A single T cell receptor beta chain is shown here with its context. Its matching antigen is unknown. This record comes from a study of T cell responses to AZD1222 COVID-19 vaccine. The CDR3 length is 15 residues. The V gene's germline CDR1 is SGHRS and CDR2 YFSETQ. V was clipped by 3 bases and J by 1 base, with 11 bases between them. Study results and limitations: Baseline seropositives among AZD1222 recipients totaled only five or six. Mapped onto spike, vaccine-associated CD4 TCRs spanned it and were dominant at 160-218 and 743-854. Nearly half of the spike-specific TCRs reportedly recognize variant regions that carry no mutations. Mostly white British, mostly female donors; authors suggested clonal diversity may be underestimated.

TCRdb's copy holds only in-frame clones and misses some; the assay was immunoSEQ multiplex PCR. The table includes about 140,000 clones, around nine tenths detected once. J is TRBJ1-3 and V is TRBV5-1; maybe TRBD1 (6 bases). The sequence was collected from an adult in good health. The sequencing used peripheral blood, collected on day 0 of AZD1222 vaccination. The CDR3 loop reads CASSSQGVSGNTIYF. The CDR3 bases are TGCGCCAGCAGCTCACAGGGAGTTTCTGGAAACACCATATATTTT.